This T cell receptor (beta chain) emerged from a study of T cells in Graves' hyperthyroidism and ophthalmopathy. Study-wide findings and caveats: The model's output predicted ophthalmopathy at a median of about 6.5 months prior to onset.

Stable hyperthyroidism: no ophthalmopathy progression over 18 months of follow-up. V lost 6 bases and J 10 bases, leaving 15 bases between the germline ends. The CDR3 runs to 13 residues. The germline gives CDR1 KGHSH, CDR2 LQKENI. The source material, RNA transcripts, was used to amplify TCR beta CDR3 regions. Using the HTBI primer set, a first-round RT-PCR was run on the TCR CDR3. TCRdb recomputed calls from the multiplex PCR reads with MiXCR, one row per CDR3 protein. The repertoire holds 450,000 to 650,000 distinct CDR3 sequences, with about a fifth as singletons. In its sample, this clonotype was seen many times. Its antigen remains unknown.

This chain uses TRBV18 with TRBJ2-2, with D uncertain. This clonotype originated in a man aged 18-30 years with Graves' hyperthyroidism. Sequencing was carried out using blood. This CDR3 reads CASSDALSEELFF. DNA for the CDR3: TGTGCCAGCTCCGACGCTTTATCCGAGGAGCTGTTTTTT.